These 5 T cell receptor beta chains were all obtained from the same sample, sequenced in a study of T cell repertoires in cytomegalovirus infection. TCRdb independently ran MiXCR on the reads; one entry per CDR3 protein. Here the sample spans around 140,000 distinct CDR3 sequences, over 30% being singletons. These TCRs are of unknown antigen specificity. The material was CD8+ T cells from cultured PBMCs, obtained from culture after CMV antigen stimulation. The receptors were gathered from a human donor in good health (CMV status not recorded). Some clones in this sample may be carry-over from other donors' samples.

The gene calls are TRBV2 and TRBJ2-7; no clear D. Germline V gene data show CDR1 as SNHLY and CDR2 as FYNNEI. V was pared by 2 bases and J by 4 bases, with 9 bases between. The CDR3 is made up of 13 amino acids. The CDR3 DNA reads TGTGCCAGCAGTGAACTGGCGGAGTACGAGCAGTACTTC. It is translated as CASSELAEYEQYF. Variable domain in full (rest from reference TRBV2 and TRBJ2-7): EPEVTQTPSHQVTQMGQEVILRCVPISNHLYFYWYRQILGQKVEFLVSFYNNEISEKSEIFDDQFSVERPDGSNFTLKIRSTKLEDSAMYFCASSELAEYEQYFGPGTRLTVT.

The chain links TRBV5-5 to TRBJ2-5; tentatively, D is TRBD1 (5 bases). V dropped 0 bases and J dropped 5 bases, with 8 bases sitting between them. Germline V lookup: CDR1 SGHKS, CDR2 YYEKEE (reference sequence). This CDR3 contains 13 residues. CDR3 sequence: CASSLGPGETQYF. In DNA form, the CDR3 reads TGTGCCAGCAGCTTGGGTCCAGGGGAGACCCAGTACTTC.

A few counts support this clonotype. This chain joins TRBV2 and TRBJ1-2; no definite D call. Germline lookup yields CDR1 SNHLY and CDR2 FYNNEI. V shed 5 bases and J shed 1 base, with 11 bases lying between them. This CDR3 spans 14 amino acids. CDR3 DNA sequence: TGTGCCAGCAGTCTCTCGGCAAATAACTATGGCTACACCTTC. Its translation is CASSLSANNYGYTF.

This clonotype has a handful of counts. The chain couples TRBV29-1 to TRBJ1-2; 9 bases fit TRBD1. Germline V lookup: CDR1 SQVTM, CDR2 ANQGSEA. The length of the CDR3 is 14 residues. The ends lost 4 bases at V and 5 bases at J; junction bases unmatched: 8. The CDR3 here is CSVAGDRVRYGYTF. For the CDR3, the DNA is TGCAGCGTTGCCGGGGACAGGGTGAGGTATGGCTACACCTTC.

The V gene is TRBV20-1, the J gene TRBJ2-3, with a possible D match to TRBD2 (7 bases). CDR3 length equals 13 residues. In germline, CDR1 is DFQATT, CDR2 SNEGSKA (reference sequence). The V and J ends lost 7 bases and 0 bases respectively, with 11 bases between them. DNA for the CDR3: TGCAGTGGAGGGGGGGAGAGCACAGATACGCAGTATTTT. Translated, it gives CSGGGESTDTQYF.